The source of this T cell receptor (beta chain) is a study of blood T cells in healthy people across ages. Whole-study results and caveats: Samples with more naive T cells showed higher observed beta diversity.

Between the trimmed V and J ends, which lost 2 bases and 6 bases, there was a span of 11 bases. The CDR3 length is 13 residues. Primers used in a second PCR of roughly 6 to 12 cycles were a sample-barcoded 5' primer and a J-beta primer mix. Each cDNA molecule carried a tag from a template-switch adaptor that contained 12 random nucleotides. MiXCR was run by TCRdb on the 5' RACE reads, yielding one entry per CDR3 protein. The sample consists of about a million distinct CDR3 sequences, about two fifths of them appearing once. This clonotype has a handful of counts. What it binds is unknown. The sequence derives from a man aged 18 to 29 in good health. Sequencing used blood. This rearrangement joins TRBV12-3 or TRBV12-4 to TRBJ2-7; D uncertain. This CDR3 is CASSLLGGSEQYF. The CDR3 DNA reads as TGTGCCAGCAGTTTATTAGGTGGAAGCGAGCAGTACTTC.